The present T cell receptor beta chain was sequenced within a study of blood T cell repertoires in COVID-19. Study context: Italy, Spain and the United States were the sources of the convalescent and acute COVID-19 samples.

With respect to this clone: This same CDR3 is encoded by further DNA sequences in the sample.

Sequenced by immunoSEQ multiplex PCR; TCRdb stores in-frame clones only, minus some. The table lists about 140,000 clones, about 80% of them singletons. The CDR3 contains 11 residues. Trimming left V 5 bases short and J 5 bases short, with 5 bases between. V gene TRBV12-3 or TRBV12-4 combines with J gene TRBJ2-3; possible D gene TRBD1, 5 bases. The sample consisted of peripheral blood. This sequence originates from a human donor in a cohort sampled during active COVID-19. CDR3 in DNA: TGTGCCAGCAGTCAGGGAGATACGCAGTATTTT. Translating it yields CASSQGDTQYF.